This T cell receptor beta chain was recovered during a study of T cells in Graves' hyperthyroidism and ophthalmopathy. Study-level results: Most expanded thyroid clonotypes above 0.001 also appeared in blood.

This clonotype has a handful of counts. The antigen is undetermined. What was amplified from RNA transcripts were TCR beta CDR3 regions. When the TCR CDR3 underwent first-round RT-PCR, the HTBI primer set was used. TCRdb passed the multiplex PCR reads through MiXCR, listing each CDR3 protein once. This table has hundreds of thousands of distinct CDR3 sequences, roughly a sixth appearing once. The V end lost 8 bases, the J end lost 8 bases, and 19 bases lay between the germline ends. Per germline, CDR1 MNHNS and CDR2 SASEGT. The CDR3 has 14 residues. Ophthalmopathy cases scored 3 or more on the Clinical Activity Score and 4 or more on NOSPECS grade, with duration below 3 months. For the diagnoses, clinical symptoms, serum thyroxine and TRAb, thyroid ultrasound and orbital computed tomography were used.

The chain employs TRBV6-1 and TRBJ2-1; no definite D call. This sequence was found in a woman under 30 with Graves' ophthalmopathy. The sequencing sample was made of blood. The CDR3 reads CASHRAVTSDEQFF. CDR3 sequence (DNA): TGTGCCAGCCATAGGGCAGTTACTTCTGATGAGCAGTTCTTC.